This entry describes one T cell receptor (beta chain). A junction end diverges from the germline sequence, so it may reflect a read error. The record originates from a study of glioma-infiltrating T cells. CDR3 size: 14 residues. Germline CDR1 reads SEHNR; CDR2 reads FQNEAQ (reference sequence). TCR alpha and beta CDR3 regions were amplified from RNA using iRepertoire nested multiplex PCR. MiXCR, applied by TCRdb to the multiplex PCR reads, yields one record per CDR3 protein. The sample lists a few hundred thousand distinct CDR3 sequences; more than 35% were seen once. The J gene is TRBJ1-4, the V gene TRBV7-9; the D gene is possibly TRBD1 (6 bases). This clonotype was sampled from a human donor with low-grade glioma or glioblastoma, undergoing nonglioma brain surgery, or in good health (not recorded which). The sample was glioma tissue, nonneoplastic brain tissue, or PBMCs (not recorded which). CDR3: CASSAGQNNEELFF. The CDR3 DNA reads TGTGCCAGCAGCGCTGGACAGAACAATGAAGAACTGTTTTTT.